This T cell receptor beta chain was identified in a study of PD-1 blockade in classical Hodgkin lymphoma (dated by TCRdb to 2019 to 2021). Context from the whole study: Nivolumab dosing was 3 mg/kg intravenously every 2 weeks, continuing until either disease progression or unacceptable toxicity. The study used CyTOF and TCR beta sequencing to define a peripheral blood immune signature of response to PD-1 blockade in classical Hodgkin lymphoma.

Genomic DNA was isolated using the Qiagen DNeasy kit from unsorted PBMCs as well as from negatively selected CD4+ and CD8+ fractions. Using primers that anneal to V and J segments, immunoSEQ multiplex PCR amplified the TCR beta CDR3 regions. A synthetic immune receptor repertoire was used to minimize amplification bias, and remaining bias was computationally removed after sequencing. The authors processed their data as follows. Custom Python scripts were used to quantify repertoire diversity as the Shannon entropy index. The unsorted, CD4+ and CD8+ repertoires were each analyzed separately, with the exception of combined analyses, where CD4+ and CD8+ sequences were merged in silico. Clonal expansion was defined as a frequency increase of at least 2-fold after treatment compared with C1D1, and clones undetected at baseline were assigned a pseudocount of 0.5. Singleton clones were defined as clones with 0 or 1 copy at C1D1, and non-singleton clones were defined as clones with 2 or more copies. By matching protein sequences in sorted samples from the same patient, clones expanded in unsorted samples were annotated as CD4+, CD8+ or unknown. Wilcoxon tests were applied to paired samples to test diversity changes from C1D1 to C4D1. TCRdb holds this immuneACCESS table with in-frame rearrangements only. Some clones are missing; in checked studies, unresolved V genes explain under half, and the rest has no known cause. Clone size and V and J calls were adopted from that table, with D and trimming inferred from the DNA. This sample gives approximately 41,000 clones in total; less than 75% of them show up just once. The ten largest account for approximately 2.8% of the sample.

The sample's time point, from its label and the paper: cycle 4 day 1 (C4D1), after more than five weeks of nivolumab. Relapse after autologous stem cell transplantation had occurred in all trial patients, and cohorts A, B and C were distinguished by prior brentuximab vedotin exposure. The trial cohort included 45 to 65 patients with relapsed/refractory classical Hodgkin lymphoma, and each patient had a best overall response of complete response, partial response or progressive disease. In the multi-cohort phase II CheckMate 205 trial, trial patients received single-agent nivolumab. Best overall response was determined by an independent review committee according to the 2007 International Working Group response criteria. PBMCs from the trial were collected at three points: immediately before nivolumab initiation (C1D1), and during therapy at cycle 2 day 1 and cycle 4 day 1. Peripheral blood was collected in 8 mL Vacutainer Cell Preparation Tubes, from which PBMCs were isolated by centrifugation and then cryopreserved.

General findings and caveats noted by the study authors: CD4+ but not CD8+ TCR diversity rose significantly by C4D1 (p=0.0027 vs p=0.16), most apparent in complete responders (p=0.02). Only a single clinical trial cohort was studied, and what caused the repertoire differences, possibly disease activity or prior therapy, remained undefined. Trial patients with a complete response had baseline diversity similar to that of newly diagnosed patients, while partial responders and progressors had significantly lower diversity. Lower diversity was observed in patients in whom nivolumab was started less than 1 year after ASCT, and these patients were excluded from later analyses so that confounding by immune reconstitution would be avoided. Baseline TCR diversity was reported as lower in newly diagnosed patients than in healthy donors, and lower still in relapsed/refractory patients.

Reading the germline V gene gives CDR1 SGHRS and CDR2 YFSETQ. V loses 2 bases, J loses 0 bases, and the germline ends lie 9 bases apart. The CDR3 numbers 14 residues from cysteine through phenylalanine. Just CDR3 DNA is preserved here, 42 bases in frame from base 1. In the case of this clone: No antigen is known for it. No much larger clonotype is one base removed from it; base qualities were not supplied.

Material: peripheral blood mononuclear cells (PBMCs), obtained before the fourth cycle of nivolumab. This receptor was identified in a human donor with classical Hodgkin lymphoma. The rearranged chain carries TRBV5-1 and TRBJ2-7, with TRBD1 perhaps the D gene, on 5 matching bases. The bases are TGCGCCAGCAGCTTAATTGACAGCTCCTACGAGCAGTACTTC. This translates into CASSLIDSSYEQYF. The full variable domain, completed from the reference TRBV5-1 and TRBJ2-7 proteins outside the CDR3, reads KAGVTQTPRYLIKTRGQQVTLSCSPISGHRSVSWYQQTPGQGLQFLFEYFSETQRNKGNFPGRFSGRQFSNSRSEMNVSTLELGDSALYLCASSLIDSSYEQYFGPGTRLTVT.